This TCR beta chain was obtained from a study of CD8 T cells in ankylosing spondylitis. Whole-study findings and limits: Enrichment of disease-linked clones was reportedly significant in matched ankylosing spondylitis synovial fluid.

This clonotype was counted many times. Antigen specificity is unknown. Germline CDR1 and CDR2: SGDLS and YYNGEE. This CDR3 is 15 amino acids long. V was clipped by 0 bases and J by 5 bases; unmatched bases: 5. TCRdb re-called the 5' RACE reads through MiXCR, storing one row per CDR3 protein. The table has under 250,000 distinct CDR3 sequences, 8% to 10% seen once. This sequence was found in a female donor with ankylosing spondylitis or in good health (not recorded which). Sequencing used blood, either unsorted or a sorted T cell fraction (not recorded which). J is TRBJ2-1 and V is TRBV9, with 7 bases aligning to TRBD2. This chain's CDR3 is CASSVGGRSNNEQFF. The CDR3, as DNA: TGTGCCAGCAGCGTAGGCGGGAGAAGTAACAATGAGCAGTTCTTC.